Each of the 25 T cell receptor beta chains below was sequenced from the same sample in a study of identical twins. TCRdb re-called the 5' RACE reads with MiXCR, one entry per CDR3 protein. The repertoire holds 250,000 or so distinct CDR3 sequences, with roughly 8.7% as singletons. This sample was shared with a second study, whose subject was yellow fever vaccine responses in identical twins.

Sequenced input: CD8+ T cells sorted from blood. All receptors derive from a woman aged 18-30 years in good health.

This clonotype appeared many times. The chain joins TRBV11-2 to TRBJ2-2, with 8 bases identical to TRBD2. J gave up 6 bases and V 8 bases, and 2 bases lay outside the gene matches. The CDR3 is made up of 12 amino acids. The V gene's germline CDR1 is SGHAT and CDR2 FQNNGV. The DNA for the CDR3 is TGTGCCAGCGGCGGGGGGTCCGGGGAGCTGTTTTTT. Translated: CASGGGSGELFF. Variable domain in full (rest from reference TRBV11-2 and TRBJ2-2): EAGVAQSPRYKIIEKRQSVAFWCNPISGHATLYWYQQILGQGPKLLIQFQNNGVVDDSQLPKDRFSAERLKGVDSTLKIQPAKLEDSAVYLCASGGGSGELFFGEGSRLTVL.

This clonotype was seen a few times. The rearrangement links TRBV4-2 to TRBJ2-5; TRBD2 agrees at 11 bases. V shed 3 bases, J shed 5 bases, and the junction held 8 bases outside the gene matches. This CDR3 is built from 16 residues. Germline CDR1 reads LGHNA; CDR2 reads YNFKEQ. The CDR3 loop is CASSQYSGGASETQYF. DNA for the CDR3: TGTGCCAGCAGCCAGTATAGCGGGGGGGCCTCCGAGACCCAGTACTTC.

There are many counts of this clonotype. CDR3 residues: CSVEDPGEAYEQYF. CDR3 DNA sequence: TGCAGCGTTGAAGACCCGGGCGAGGCCTACGAGCAGTACTTC. The chain combines TRBV29-1 with TRBJ2-7; D remains ambiguous. The V gene's germline CDR1 is SQVTM and CDR2 ANQGSEA. The CDR3 consists of 14 residues. V lost 0 bases to trimming and J lost 2 bases, with 11 bases between them.

About this clonotype: A read error may account for a junction end that differs from germline. The chain uses TRBV9 and TRBJ2-2; D might be TRBD2 (5 bases). Per the germline V gene, CDR1 is SGDLS and CDR2 is YYNGEE. The CDR3 runs 14 residues. The CDR3 nucleotides are TGTGCCAGCAGCGTAGGTGGCAGCACCGGGGAGCTGTCTTTT. Amino acids: CASSVGGSTGELSF.

This clonotype was recorded a few times. The V gene is TRBV4-3, the J gene TRBJ2-1; 9 bases fit TRBD2. In germline, CDR1 is LGHNA, CDR2 YSLEER. This CDR3 is 15 amino acids long. With 6 bases clipped from V and 8 bases from J, the junction kept 11 bases outside the gene matches. The CDR3 loop is CASSLRREGFDEQFF. The CDR3 DNA reads as TGCGCCAGCAGTCTGCGGCGGGAGGGATTCGATGAGCAGTTCTTC.

CDR3 amino acids: CASSLRLAGEPAYEQYF. The DNA of the CDR3 is TGTGCCAGCAGTTTAAGGCTAGCGGGAGAACCAGCCTACGAGCAGTACTTC. This chain links TRBV12-3 or TRBV12-4 with TRBJ2-7, with TRBD2 matching over 10 bases. CDR3 length equals 17 residues. V trimming: 2 bases; J trimming: 2 bases; junction bases outside the gene matches: 9.

The chain has TRBV15 and TRBJ1-4; weak D call: TRBD1 (6 bases). Germline assignment: CDR1 LNHNV and CDR2 YYDKDF (reference sequence). This CDR3 comprises 18 residues. V was trimmed by 0 bases and J by 8 bases, leaving 22 bases between them. In DNA form, the CDR3 reads TGTGCCACCAGCAGAGATTCCTTCAGGGAATCGGGGGCCGAAAAACTGTTTTTT. Its translation: CATSRDSFRESGAEKLFF.

The genes are TRBV5-4 and TRBJ2-6, with no clear D. Germline V gene data show CDR1 as SGHNT and CDR2 as YYREEE (reference sequence). The CDR3 spans 15 residues. V lost 3 bases to trimming and J lost 0 bases, with 7 bases between them. Written as DNA, the CDR3 is TGTGCCAGCAGCTCACGGTTCTCTGGGGCCAACGTCCTGACTTTC. Translation: CASSSRFSGANVLTF.

In its sample, this clonotype was seen many times. This chain uses TRBV29-1 with TRBJ2-1; 7 bases agree with TRBD2. This CDR3 is built from 16 residues. Germline CDR1 SQVTM, CDR2 ANQGSEA. V lost 4 bases and J lost 4; bases outside the gene matches: 13. The CDR3 spells CSVVLREVRRYNEQFF. As DNA, the CDR3 is TGCAGCGTTGTTCTCCGGGAGGTAAGGAGGTACAATGAGCAGTTCTTC.

Points on this clonotype: One end of the junction fails to match germline, which may point to a read error. The chain employs TRBV4-3 and TRBJ2-7; D gene ambiguous. The germline gives CDR1 LGHNA, CDR2 YSLEER. CDR3 length: 15 amino acids. DNA for the CDR3: TGCACCAGCAGCCAAGATCGGTTAGCCACCTACGAGCAGTACTTC. Amino acids: CTSSQDRLATYEQYF.

This clonotype has a count of ten or more. This chain joins TRBV29-1 and TRBJ1-1; D remains unclear. The CDR3 consists of 11 residues. V lost 8 bases and J lost 8, with 15 bases in between. CDR1 and CDR2 from the germline V gene are SQVTM and ANQGSEA. CDR3 DNA sequence: TGCAGCCTCTGGGAGGGTTTCGAAGCTTTCTTT. Its translation: CSLWEGFEAFF.

The chain recombines TRBV6-2 or TRBV6-3 with TRBJ1-5; D gene unclear. The CDR3 totals 13 residues. CDR1 and CDR2 (germline): MNHEY, SVGEGT. Between the trimmed V and J ends, which lost 0 bases and 10 bases, there was a span of 10 bases. In DNA, the CDR3 is TGTGCCAGCAGTTACTCGATTTTGGAACCCCAGCATTTT. Its protein is CASSYSILEPQHF.

V usage is TRBV27 and J usage is TRBJ2-7; D is ambiguous. Trimming took off 5 bases at V and 2 bases at J, with 22 bases between the two ends. Germline V gene sequence: CDR1 MNHEY, CDR2 SMNVEV (reference sequence). This CDR3 has 17 amino acids. This chain's CDR3 is CASSPRFGRNPTYEQYF. CDR3 bases: TGTGCCAGCAGTCCCCGATTTGGACGGAATCCCACCTACGAGCAGTACTTC.

The V call is TRBV6-1, the J call TRBJ2-1, with TRBD2 matching 8 bases. Germline V CDR1 and CDR2: MNHNS, SASEGT. This CDR3 has 15 residues. J was trimmed by 0 bases and V by 6 bases; bases with no gene match: 4. Written as DNA, the CDR3 is TGTGCCAGCAGACTAGCGGCAAGCTCCTACAATGAGCAGTTCTTC. The encoded protein is CASRLAASSYNEQFF.

The chain joins TRBV4-1 to TRBJ1-2; D is uncertain. Trimming cost V 4 bases and J 1 base, with 13 bases left between them. Per the germline V gene, CDR1 is MGHRA and CDR2 is YSYEKL. The CDR3 has 15 residues. CDR3: CASSLKGEVNYGYTF. Here the CDR3 DNA reads TGCGCCAGCAGCCTTAAGGGAGAGGTTAACTATGGCTACACCTTC.

This rearrangement joins TRBV30 to TRBJ2-7; D uncertain. Trimming removed 4 bases from V and 1 base from J, with 11 bases in between. CDR1 GTSNPN and CDR2 SVGIG come from the germline V gene (reference sequence). The CDR3 is made up of 13 amino acids. CDR3 bases: TGTGCCTGGACGGGCGCGTCGTCCTACGAGCAGTACTTC. It specifies CAWTGASSYEQYF. Full variable domain (rest looked up from reference TRBV30 and TRBJ2-7): SQTIHQWPATLVQPVGSPLSLECTVEGTSNPNLYWYRQAAGRGLQLLFYSVGIGQISSEVPQNLSASRPQDRQFILSSKKLLLSDSGFYLCAWTGASSYEQYFGPGTRLTVT.

This clonotype was found a few times. V and J are TRBV5-6 and TRBJ2-3, with 11 bases matching TRBD2. CDR1 SGHDT and CDR2 YYEEEE come from the germline V gene. After removal of 5 bases from V and 2 bases from J, the junction contained 4 bases not matched to a gene. The CDR3 extends over 15 amino acids. The chain's CDR3 is CASRILAGDTDTQYF. CDR3 DNA: TGTGCCAGCAGGATACTAGCGGGGGACACAGATACGCAGTATTTT.

There are a few counts of this clonotype. V gene TRBV11-2 combines with J gene TRBJ2-1; 8 nucleotides align to TRBD2. Trimming at V came to 4 bases and at J to 5 bases, leaving 10 bases not matched to a gene. This CDR3 region has 16 residues. Per the germline V gene, CDR1 is SGHAT and CDR2 is FQNNGV. The CDR3 DNA follows: TGTGCCAGCAGCTCCATAGTAGCGGGGTCGCACAATGAGCAGTTCTTC. This encodes CASSSIVAGSHNEQFF. The whole variable domain, remainder taken from reference TRBV11-2 and TRBJ2-1, is EAGVAQSPRYKIIEKRQSVAFWCNPISGHATLYWYQQILGQGPKLLIQFQNNGVVDDSQLPKDRFSAERLKGVDSTLKIQPAKLEDSAVYLCASSSIVAGSHNEQFFGPGTRLTVL.

The chain carries TRBV2 and TRBJ2-6; D remains unclear. This CDR3 is 18 amino acids long. V lost 7 bases and J lost 0, with 19 bases in between. The germline CDR1 and CDR2 sequences are SNHLY and FYNNEI. CDR3: CASNEMDGRLSGANVLTF. DNA of the CDR3: TGTGCCAGCAACGAAATGGACGGACGCCTCTCTGGGGCCAACGTCCTGACTTTC.

In this sample, this clonotype turned up many times. This chain joins TRBV10-3 and TRBJ2-3; 10 bases fit TRBD2. The V and J ends lost 5 bases and 2 bases, in that order; junction bases with no gene match: 13. CDR1 and CDR2 from the germline V gene are ENHRY and SYGVKD. The CDR3 runs 18 residues. The CDR3 nucleotides are TGTGCCATCAGTTGGACTAGCGGAGGGGAAACATACACAGATACGCAGTATTTT. It translates to CAISWTSGGETYTDTQYF.

This chain joins TRBV20-1 and TRBJ2-1, with 14 bases matching TRBD2. Germline-derived CDR1 and CDR2 are DFQATT and SNEGSKA (reference sequence). After removal of 0 bases from V and 2 bases from J, the junction contained 6 bases not matched to a gene. The CDR3 runs 18 residues. The CDR3 sequence is CSAREFGTSGRTYNEQFF. The CDR3 DNA is TGCAGTGCTAGAGAATTCGGGACTAGCGGGAGAACCTACAATGAGCAGTTCTTC.

This clonotype was recorded a few times. The chain uses TRBV7-3 and TRBJ2-1; D is unresolved. Germline CDR1 is SGHTA and CDR2 is FQGTGA. This CDR3 is built from 11 residues. V was cut by 8 bases and J by 1 base, with 3 bases left in between. The CDR3 coding sequence is TGTGCCAGCGGGTCCTACAATGAGCAGTTCTTC. Residues: CASGSYNEQFF.

The sample holds a few counts of this clonotype. The CDR3 is CASIPFWGATNTGELFF. In nucleotides, the CDR3 is TGTGCCAGCATTCCATTTTGGGGAGCGACGAACACCGGGGAGCTGTTTTTT. The rearrangement uses TRBV7-2 and TRBJ2-2, with a weak D call TRBD2 (5 bases). V was pared by 7 bases and J by 0 bases, with 18 bases between. CDR1 and CDR2 (germline): SGHTA, FQGNSA. The CDR3 is 17 amino acids.

This clonotype was counted a few times. This chain connects TRBV7-9 to TRBJ2-2; the match to TRBD2 covers 10 bases. CDR1 is SEHNR and CDR2 is FQNEAQ in the germline V gene (reference sequence). The CDR3 contains 17 residues. J was trimmed by 4 bases and V by 1 base; bases with no gene match: 6. The CDR3 sequence: CASSLVGLAARTGELFF. CDR3 nucleotide sequence: TGTGCCAGCAGCTTAGTCGGACTAGCGGCGCGCACCGGGGAGCTGTTTTTT.

This clonotype was seen repeatedly, ten times or more. This chain links TRBV25-1 with TRBJ2-1; tentative D call: TRBD2 (6 bases). The CDR3 contains 15 residues. Germline V gene lookup returns CDR1 MGHDK and CDR2 SYGVNS. The V and J ends lost 0 bases and 0 bases respectively, with 6 bases between them. CDR3 region: CASSEYGSSYNEQFF. As DNA, the CDR3 is TGTGCCAGCAGTGAATACGGGAGCTCCTACAATGAGCAGTTCTTC.